Below are 22 T cell receptor beta chains sequenced from a single sample in a study of shared clonotypes between healthy human individuals. CD8 cells regarded as naive lacked CD45RO, were positively chosen for CCR7, and omitted terminally differentiated effector memory CD45RA+ cells. TCRdb's table, derived via immunoSEQ multiplex PCR, lists solely in-frame clones and lacks some. Among approximately 2,200,000 clones listed, 93% were seen once. The sequenced material came from naive CD8+ T cells from PBMCs. These receptors were collected from a young man in good health. Some clones in this sample may be carry-over from other donors' samples.

The chain carries TRBV2 and TRBJ2-3, with unresolved D. Trimming took off 5 bases at V and 5 bases at J, with 8 bases between the two ends. Germline values: CDR1 SNHLY, CDR2 FYNNEI. The CDR3 spans 12 residues. For the CDR3, the DNA is TGTGCCAGCAGTCGCTGGGAAGATACGCAGTATTTT. Its protein is CASSRWEDTQYF.

The V gene is TRBV4-1, the J gene TRBJ2-3; D unresolved. The CDR3 runs to 11 residues. Trimming shortened V by 3 bases and J by 2 bases, and 0 bases separated the two germline ends. Germline assignment: CDR1 MGHRA and CDR2 YSYEKL. CDR3 region: CASSHTDTQYF. CDR3 nucleotides: TGCGCCAGCAGCCACACAGATACGCAGTATTTT.

The V and J genes are TRBV2 and TRBJ2-7; weak D call: TRBD1 (6 bases). This CDR3 contains 14 residues. Trimming took 9 bases from V and 7 from J, leaving 22 bases between them. Germline CDR1 SNHLY, CDR2 FYNNEI. The CDR3 DNA reads as TGTGCCAGTACACAGGGTACCGCCGTTGGGGAGCAGTACTTC. It translates to CASTQGTAVGEQYF.

As concerns this clone: The identical CDR3 is also encoded by other nucleotide sequences in the sample. V usage is TRBV27 and J usage is TRBJ2-7; 9 bases fit TRBD1. CDR3 size: 14 residues. V shed 3 bases and J 3 bases; nucleotides not matched to a gene: 3. Germline V lookup: CDR1 MNHEY, CDR2 SMNVEV (reference sequence). CDR3 protein: CASSLGQGNYEQYF. CDR3 DNA sequence: TGTGCCAGCAGTTTGGGACAGGGCAACTACGAGCAGTACTTC.

The chain uses TRBV28 and TRBJ2-7; 9 bases are shared with TRBD1. The CDR3 length is 16 residues. Germline-derived CDR1 and CDR2 are MDHEN and SYDVKM. The J segment lost 5 bases and the V segment lost 6 bases, leaving 14 bases of the junction unmatched. CDR3 in DNA: TGTGCCAGCAGAGTAACGCCTGGACAGGGGACCAACGAGCAGTACTTC. The encoded protein is CASRVTPGQGTNEQYF.

The chain has TRBV2 and TRBJ2-3, with TRBD2 identical over 10 bases. V was pared by 8 bases and J by 4 bases, with 3 bases of the junction left unmatched. The CDR3 runs 13 residues. Germline values: CDR1 SNHLY, CDR2 FYNNEI. The chain's CDR3 is CASSSGRADTQYF. The CDR3 region has the DNA TGTGCCAGCTCCAGCGGGAGGGCAGATACGCAGTATTTT.

The rearrangement uses TRBV27 and TRBJ2-1; possibly TRBD1 or TRBD2 for D (6 bases each). CDR3 size: 20 residues. Looked up from germline, CDR1 is MNHEY and CDR2 is SMNVEV (reference sequence). V shed 2 bases and J shed 3 bases, with 26 bases lying between them. CDR3 DNA sequence: TGTGCCAGCAGTTTACTCGCCCATCCATCCGGGGGCCAATACTACAATGAGCAGTTCTTC. Protein sequence: CASSLLAHPSGGQYYNEQFF.

The gene calls are TRBV18 and TRBJ2-7; D unresolved. Germline loops: CDR1 KGHSH, CDR2 LQKENI. The CDR3 has 11 residues. The V and J ends lost 4 bases and 7 bases respectively, with 8 bases between them. The CDR3, as DNA: TGTGCCAGCTCACTCCCTCGAGAGCAGTACTTC. It specifies CASSLPREQYF.

In DNA form, the CDR3 reads TGTGCCAGCAGTAATCAGGGAACTAATGAAAAACTGTTTTTT. Protein product: CASSNQGTNEKLFF. This chain connects TRBV28 to TRBJ1-4; perhaps TRBD1 as D (5 bases). In germline, CDR1 is MDHEN, CDR2 SYDVKM. The CDR3 runs to 14 residues. V lost 5 bases and J 1 base, leaving 8 bases between the germline ends.

The chain couples TRBV11-2 to TRBJ2-7; 8 positions agree with TRBD1. In germline, CDR1 is SGHAT, CDR2 FQNNGV. CDR3 length equals 15 residues. Losses at the gene ends were 3 bases for V and 2 bases for J; bases not matched to a gene: 6. This CDR3 is CASSLAGGKAYEQYF. As DNA, the CDR3 is TGTGCCAGCAGCTTGGCAGGGGGCAAGGCCTACGAGCAGTACTTC.

The CDR3 DNA reads as TGTGCCAGCAGTGAGGACCTCTTCTCTGGAAACACCATATATTTT. Protein: CASSEDLFSGNTIYF. The gene calls are TRBV6-1 and TRBJ1-3, with unresolved D. The CDR3 consists of 15 residues. Germline CDR1 MNHNS, CDR2 SASEGT. V lost 3 bases and J lost 0, with 9 bases in between.

V and J are TRBV14 and TRBJ2-1, with TRBD1 matching 9 bases. There are 15 residues in the CDR3. CDR1 SGHDN and CDR2 FVKESK come from the germline V gene. V dropped 4 bases and J dropped 9; count of bases not matched to a gene: 10. CDR3 bases: TGTGCCAGCAGCCTAGCGTGGACAGGGGCGGGTGAGCAGTTCTTC. This gives the protein CASSLAWTGAGEQFF.

The rearrangement links TRBV29-1 to TRBJ2-1, with D unclear. The germline V gene has CDR1 SQVTM and CDR2 ANQGSEA. CDR3 size: 12 residues. V gave up 7 bases and J gave up 7 bases, with 14 bases separating them. CDR3 in amino acids: CSAIPSVNEQFF. For the CDR3, the DNA is TGCAGCGCCATTCCCTCAGTAAATGAGCAGTTCTTC.

The CDR3: CASSSSQGPEAFF. The CDR3 coding sequence is TGTGCCAGCAGCTCCTCCCAGGGGCCTGAAGCTTTCTTT. This sequence joins TRBV13 and TRBJ1-1; a possible D gene is TRBD1 (6 bases). This CDR3 has 13 residues. V lost 4 bases, J lost 6 bases, and 12 bases lay in between. Germline CDR1 is PRHDT and CDR2 is FYEKMQ (reference sequence).

The rearrangement uses TRBV7-9 and TRBJ2-1; TRBD2 matches at 14 bases. Germline V CDR1 and CDR2: SEHNR, FQNEAQ (reference sequence). The CDR3 has 19 residues. The V segment lost 0 bases and the J segment 9 bases; nucleotides outside the gene matches: 13. CDR3: CASSLAGTSGRKGFGEQFF. The CDR3 DNA sequence: TGTGCCAGCAGCTTAGCAGGGACTAGCGGGAGAAAAGGTTTCGGTGAGCAGTTCTTC.

The chain employs TRBV14 and TRBJ1-3; unclear D gene. This CDR3 contains 15 residues. V was shortened by 0 bases and J by 0 bases, with 6 bases between the two germline ends. Germline V gives CDR1 SGHDN, CDR2 FVKESK. CDR3: CASSQDTNSGNTIYF. The CDR3 DNA follows: TGTGCCAGCAGCCAAGACACCAACTCTGGAAACACCATATATTTT.

This chain uses TRBV11-2 with TRBJ2-7; D uncertain. This CDR3 has 15 amino acids. Looked up from germline, CDR1 is SGHAT and CDR2 is FQNNGV. Trimming stripped 1 base from V and 0 bases from J, with 10 bases between. This CDR3 is CASSLGRANSYEQYF. The CDR3 nucleotides read TGTGCCAGCAGCTTAGGACGGGCCAACTCCTACGAGCAGTACTTC.

The count of this clone is one. Other DNA sequences in this sample translate to the same CDR3. The chain recombines TRBV27 with TRBJ2-7; 7 bases map to TRBD2. Looked up from germline, CDR1 is MNHEY and CDR2 is SMNVEV (reference sequence). This CDR3 is built from 14 residues. V shed 3 bases, J shed 2 bases, and the junction held 4 bases outside the gene matches. DNA of the CDR3: TGTGCCAGCAGTTTGGGGGGGAAGCCCTACGAGCAGTACTTC. This gives the protein CASSLGGKPYEQYF.

This chain joins TRBV28 and TRBJ1-1; 7 bases are a match to TRBD1. V was clipped by 8 bases and J by 0 bases; unmatched bases: 3. Germline assignment: CDR1 MDHEN and CDR2 SYDVKM. The CDR3 is 13 residues long. In DNA form, the CDR3 reads TGTGCCAGCTGGGACAGTATGAACACTGAAGCTTTCTTT. This codes for CASWDSMNTEAFF. Filled out from reference TRBV28 and TRBJ1-1, the complete variable domain reads DVKVTQSSRYLVKRTGEKVFLECVQDMDHENMFWYRQDPGLGLRLIYFSYDVKMKEKGDIPEGYSVSREKKERFSLILESASTNQTSMYLCASWDSMNTEAFFGQGTRLTVV.

The chain employs TRBV7-9 and TRBJ2-1; TRBD2 might be the D (7 bases). The V gene's germline CDR1 is SEHNR and CDR2 FQNEAQ (reference sequence). V lost 5 bases to trimming and J lost 4 bases, with 18 bases between them. The CDR3 has 16 residues. This CDR3 is CASSPGGGSGYNEQFF. CDR3 bases: TGTGCCAGCAGCCCTGGGGGCGGGAGCGGTTACAATGAGCAGTTCTTC.

The CDR3 region is CASSIGPDRTYEQYF. DNA for the CDR3: TGTGCCAGTAGTATAGGGCCGGACAGAACCTACGAGCAGTACTTC. The V call is TRBV19, the J call TRBJ2-7; tentative D call: TRBD1 (6 bases). Germline CDR1 LNHDA, CDR2 SQIVND (reference sequence). Deletions cut 1 base from V and 2 bases from J, with 12 bases between. CDR3 length: 15 amino acids.

This clone was seen once. The chain has TRBV2 and TRBJ2-7, with D hard to call. Germline V lookup: CDR1 SNHLY, CDR2 FYNNEI. Trimming took 6 bases from V and 3 from J, leaving 15 bases between them. The CDR3 spans 14 residues. The CDR3 loop is CASSDGPSFYEQYF. The CDR3 DNA is TGTGCCAGCAGCGACGGGCCGTCCTTCTACGAGCAGTACTTC.